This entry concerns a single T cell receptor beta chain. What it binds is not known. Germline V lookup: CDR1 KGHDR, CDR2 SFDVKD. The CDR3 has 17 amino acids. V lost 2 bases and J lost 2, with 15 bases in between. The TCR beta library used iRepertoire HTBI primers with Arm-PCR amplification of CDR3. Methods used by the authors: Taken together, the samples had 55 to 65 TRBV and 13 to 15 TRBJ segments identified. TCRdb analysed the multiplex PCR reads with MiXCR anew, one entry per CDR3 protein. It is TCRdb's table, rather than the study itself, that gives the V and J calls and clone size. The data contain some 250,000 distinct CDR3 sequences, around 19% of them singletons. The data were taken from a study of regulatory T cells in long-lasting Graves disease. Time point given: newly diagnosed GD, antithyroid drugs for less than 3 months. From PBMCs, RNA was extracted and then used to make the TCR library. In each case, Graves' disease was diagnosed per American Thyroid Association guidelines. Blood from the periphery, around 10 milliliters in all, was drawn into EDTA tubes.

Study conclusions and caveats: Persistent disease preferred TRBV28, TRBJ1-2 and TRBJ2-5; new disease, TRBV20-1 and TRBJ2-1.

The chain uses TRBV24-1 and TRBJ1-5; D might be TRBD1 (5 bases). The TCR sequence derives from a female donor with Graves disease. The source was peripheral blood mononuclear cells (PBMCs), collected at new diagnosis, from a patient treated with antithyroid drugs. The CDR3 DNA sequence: TGTGCCACCAGTGATTCCCGGTTGACAGTTCGCAATCAGCCCCAGCATTTT. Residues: CATSDSRLTVRNQPQHF.